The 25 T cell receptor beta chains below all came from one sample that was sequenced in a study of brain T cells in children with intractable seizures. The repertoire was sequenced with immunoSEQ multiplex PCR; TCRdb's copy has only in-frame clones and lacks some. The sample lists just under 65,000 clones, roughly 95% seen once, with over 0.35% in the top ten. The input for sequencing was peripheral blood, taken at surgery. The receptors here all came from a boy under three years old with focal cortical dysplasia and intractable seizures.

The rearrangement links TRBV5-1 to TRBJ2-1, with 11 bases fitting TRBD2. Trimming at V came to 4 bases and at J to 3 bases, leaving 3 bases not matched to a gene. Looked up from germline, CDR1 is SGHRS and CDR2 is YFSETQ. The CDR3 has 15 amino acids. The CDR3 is CASSRGTSGYNEQFF. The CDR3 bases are TGCGCCAGCAGCCGAGGGACTAGCGGCTACAATGAGCAGTTCTTC.

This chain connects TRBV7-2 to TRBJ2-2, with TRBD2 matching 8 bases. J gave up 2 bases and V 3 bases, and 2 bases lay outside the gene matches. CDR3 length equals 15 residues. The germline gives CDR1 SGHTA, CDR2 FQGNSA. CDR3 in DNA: TGTGCCAGCAGCTTCGGGGGGGGTAACACCGGGGAGCTGTTTTTT. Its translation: CASSFGGGNTGELFF.

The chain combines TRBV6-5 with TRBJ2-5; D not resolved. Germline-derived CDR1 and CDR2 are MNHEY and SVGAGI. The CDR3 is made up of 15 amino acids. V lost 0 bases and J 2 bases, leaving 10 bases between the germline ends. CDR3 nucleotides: TGTGCCAGCAGTTACTCGATCCAAGGGCAAGAGACCCAGTACTTC. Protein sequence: CASSYSIQGQETQYF.

CDR3 sequence reads: CATAPGHNYGYTF. The CDR3 nucleotides are TGTGCCACCGCTCCGGGACACAACTATGGCTACACCTTC. The rearrangement uses TRBV15 and TRBJ1-2; a possible D gene is TRBD1 (6 bases). Germline assignment: CDR1 LNHNV and CDR2 YYDKDF (reference sequence). The CDR3 length is 13 residues. V was clipped by 8 bases and J by 2 bases, with 12 bases between them. Full variable domain (remainder filled in from reference TRBV15 and TRBJ1-2): DAMVIQNPRYQVTQFGKPVTLSCSQTLNHNVMYWYQQKSSQAPKLLFHYYDKDFNNEADTPDNFQSRRPNTSFCFLDIRSPGLGDTAMYLCATAPGHNYGYTFGSGTRLTVV.

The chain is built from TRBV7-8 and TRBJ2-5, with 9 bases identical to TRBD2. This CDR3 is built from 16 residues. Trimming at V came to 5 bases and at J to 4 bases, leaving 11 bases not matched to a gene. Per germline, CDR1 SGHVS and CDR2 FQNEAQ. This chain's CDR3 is CASSVRSGRRRETQYF. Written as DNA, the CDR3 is TGTGCCAGCAGCGTAAGAAGCGGGAGGAGGAGAGAGACCCAGTACTTC.

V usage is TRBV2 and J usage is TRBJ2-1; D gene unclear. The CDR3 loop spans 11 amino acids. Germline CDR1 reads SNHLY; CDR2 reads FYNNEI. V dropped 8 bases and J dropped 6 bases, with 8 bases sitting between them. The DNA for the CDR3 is TGTGCCAGCCTAAGAGGCAATGAGCAGTTCTTC. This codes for CASLRGNEQFF.

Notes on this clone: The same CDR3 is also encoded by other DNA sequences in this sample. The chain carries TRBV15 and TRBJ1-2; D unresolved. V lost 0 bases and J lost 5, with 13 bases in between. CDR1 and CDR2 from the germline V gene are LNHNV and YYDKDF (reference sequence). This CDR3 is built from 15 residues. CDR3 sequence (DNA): TGTGCCACCAGCAGAGATCCAGGTCTGGGATATGGCTACACCTTC. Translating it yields CATSRDPGLGYGYTF.

CDR3 nucleotide sequence: TGTGCCAGCTCCCTAGGACAGGGGGCACAGGAGACCCAGTACTTC. This codes for CASSLGQGAQETQYF. This rearrangement joins TRBV18 to TRBJ2-5; 11 nucleotides line up with TRBD1. The CDR3 contains 15 residues. Unmatched junction bases numbered 8, after V lost 6 bases and J lost 5 bases. The germline gives CDR1 KGHSH, CDR2 LQKENI.

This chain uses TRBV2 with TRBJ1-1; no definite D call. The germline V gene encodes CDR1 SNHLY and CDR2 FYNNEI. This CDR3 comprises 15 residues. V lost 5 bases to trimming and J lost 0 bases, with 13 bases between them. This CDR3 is CASSQYSRVNTEAFF. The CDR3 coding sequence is TGTGCCAGCAGTCAATATTCGAGGGTGAACACTGAAGCTTTCTTT.

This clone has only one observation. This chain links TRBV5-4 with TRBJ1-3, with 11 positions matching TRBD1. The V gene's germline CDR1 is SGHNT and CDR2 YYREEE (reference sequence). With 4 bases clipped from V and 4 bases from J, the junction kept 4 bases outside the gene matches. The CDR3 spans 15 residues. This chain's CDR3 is CASSPDRGRGNTIYF. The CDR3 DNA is TGTGCCAGCAGCCCGGACAGGGGGCGCGGAAACACCATATATTTT.

The CDR3 DNA reads TGTGCCATCAGTGAGTCGAGACTTTCCTACGAGCAGTACTTC. Protein: CAISESRLSYEQYF. The V and J genes are TRBV10-3 and TRBJ2-7; no definite D call. V lost 0 bases to trimming and J lost 1 base, with 7 bases between them. The germline CDR1 and CDR2 sequences are ENHRY and SYGVKD. This CDR3 has 14 amino acids.

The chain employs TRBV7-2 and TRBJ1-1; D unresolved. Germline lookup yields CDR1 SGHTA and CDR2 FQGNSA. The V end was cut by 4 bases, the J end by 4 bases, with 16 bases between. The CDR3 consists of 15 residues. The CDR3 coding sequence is TGTGCCAGCAGCTACCCCCAGCGCTGGGGCACTGAAGCTTTCTTT. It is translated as CASSYPQRWGTEAFF.

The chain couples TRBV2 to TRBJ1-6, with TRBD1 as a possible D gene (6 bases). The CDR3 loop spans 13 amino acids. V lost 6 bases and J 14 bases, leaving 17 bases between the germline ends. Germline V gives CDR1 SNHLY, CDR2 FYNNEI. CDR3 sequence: CASRRSSQGTLHF. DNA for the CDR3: TGTGCCAGCAGGCGGTCCAGCCAGGGGACCCTCCACTTT.

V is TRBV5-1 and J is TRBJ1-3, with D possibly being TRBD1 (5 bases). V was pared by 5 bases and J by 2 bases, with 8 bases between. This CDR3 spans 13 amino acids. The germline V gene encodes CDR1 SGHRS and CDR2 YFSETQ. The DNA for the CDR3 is TGCGCCAGCAGTCAGGGTCCTGGAAACACCATATATTTT. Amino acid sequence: CASSQGPGNTIYF.

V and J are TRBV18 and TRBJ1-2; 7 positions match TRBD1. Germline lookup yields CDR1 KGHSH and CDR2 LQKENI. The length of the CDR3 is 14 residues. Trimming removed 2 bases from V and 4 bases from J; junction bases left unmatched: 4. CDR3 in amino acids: CASSPETGSYGYTF. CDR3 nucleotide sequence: TGTGCCAGCTCACCAGAGACAGGGTCCTATGGCTACACCTTC.

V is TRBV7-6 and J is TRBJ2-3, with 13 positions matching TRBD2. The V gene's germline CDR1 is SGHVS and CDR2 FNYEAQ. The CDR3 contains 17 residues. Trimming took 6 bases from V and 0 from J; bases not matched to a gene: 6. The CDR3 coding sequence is TGTGCCAGCAGTTCACGGACTAGCGGGGGAAGCACAGATACGCAGTATTTT. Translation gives CASSSRTSGGSTDTQYF.

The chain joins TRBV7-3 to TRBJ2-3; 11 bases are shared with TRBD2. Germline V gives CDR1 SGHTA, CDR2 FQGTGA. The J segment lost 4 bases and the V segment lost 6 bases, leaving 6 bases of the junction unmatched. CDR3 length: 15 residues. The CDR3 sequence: CASSYSGRAADTQYF. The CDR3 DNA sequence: TGTGCCAGCAGTTATAGCGGGAGGGCCGCAGATACGCAGTATTTT.

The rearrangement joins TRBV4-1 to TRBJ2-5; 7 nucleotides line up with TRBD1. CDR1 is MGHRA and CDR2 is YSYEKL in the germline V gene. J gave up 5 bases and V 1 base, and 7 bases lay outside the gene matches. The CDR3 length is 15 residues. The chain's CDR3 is CASSQVDRVGETQYF. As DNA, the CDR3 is TGCGCCAGCAGCCAAGTCGACAGGGTGGGGGAGACCCAGTACTTC.

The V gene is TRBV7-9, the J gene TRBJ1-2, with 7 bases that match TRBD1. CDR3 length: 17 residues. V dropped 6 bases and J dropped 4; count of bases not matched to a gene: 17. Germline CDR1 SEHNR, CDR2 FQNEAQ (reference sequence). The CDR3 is CASRANVDRDKGYGYTF. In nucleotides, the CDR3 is TGTGCCAGCAGGGCTAACGTTGACAGGGATAAGGGCTATGGCTACACCTTC.

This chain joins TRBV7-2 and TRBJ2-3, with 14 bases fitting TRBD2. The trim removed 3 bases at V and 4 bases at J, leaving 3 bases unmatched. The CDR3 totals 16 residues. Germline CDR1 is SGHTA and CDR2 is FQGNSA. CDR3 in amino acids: CASSLTSGGAADTQYF. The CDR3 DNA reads TGTGCCAGCAGCTTGACTAGCGGGGGGGCGGCAGATACGCAGTATTTT.

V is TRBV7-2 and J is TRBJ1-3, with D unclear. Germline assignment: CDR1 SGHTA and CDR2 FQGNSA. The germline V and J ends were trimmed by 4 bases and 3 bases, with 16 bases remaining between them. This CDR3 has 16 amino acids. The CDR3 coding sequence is TGTGCCAGCAGCTCGGCGATCTGGCCGCTTGGAAACACCATATATTTT. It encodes CASSSAIWPLGNTIYF.

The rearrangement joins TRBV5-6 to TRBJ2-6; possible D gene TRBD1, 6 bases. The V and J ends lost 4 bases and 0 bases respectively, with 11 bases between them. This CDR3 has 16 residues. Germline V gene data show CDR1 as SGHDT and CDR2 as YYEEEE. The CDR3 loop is CASSPKGVSGANVLTF. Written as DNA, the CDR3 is TGTGCCAGCAGCCCAAAGGGGGTCTCTGGGGCCAACGTCCTGACTTTC.

DNA for the CDR3: TGTGCCAGCAGTGAATTACCAGGGGGTAATTCACCCCTCCACTTT. Amino acids: CASSELPGGNSPLHF. The V and J genes are TRBV6-1 and TRBJ1-6; TRBD1 matches at 7 bases. The V segment lost 2 bases and the J segment 6 bases; nucleotides outside the gene matches: 4. The CDR3 is 15 amino acids. Germline CDR1 MNHNS, CDR2 SASEGT.

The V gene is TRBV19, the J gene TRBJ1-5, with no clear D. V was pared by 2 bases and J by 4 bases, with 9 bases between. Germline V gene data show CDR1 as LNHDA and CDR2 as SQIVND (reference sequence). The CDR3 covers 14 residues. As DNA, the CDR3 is TGTGCCAGTAGTATAAGCCAGAGGAATCAGCCCCAGCATTTT. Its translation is CASSISQRNQPQHF.

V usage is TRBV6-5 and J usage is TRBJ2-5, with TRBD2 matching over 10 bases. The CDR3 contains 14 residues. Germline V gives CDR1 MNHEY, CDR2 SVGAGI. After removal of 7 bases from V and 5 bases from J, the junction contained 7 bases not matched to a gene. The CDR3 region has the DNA TGTGCCAGCACCCAGCGGGGGGGCCGGGAGACCCAGTACTTC. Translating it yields CASTQRGGRETQYF.